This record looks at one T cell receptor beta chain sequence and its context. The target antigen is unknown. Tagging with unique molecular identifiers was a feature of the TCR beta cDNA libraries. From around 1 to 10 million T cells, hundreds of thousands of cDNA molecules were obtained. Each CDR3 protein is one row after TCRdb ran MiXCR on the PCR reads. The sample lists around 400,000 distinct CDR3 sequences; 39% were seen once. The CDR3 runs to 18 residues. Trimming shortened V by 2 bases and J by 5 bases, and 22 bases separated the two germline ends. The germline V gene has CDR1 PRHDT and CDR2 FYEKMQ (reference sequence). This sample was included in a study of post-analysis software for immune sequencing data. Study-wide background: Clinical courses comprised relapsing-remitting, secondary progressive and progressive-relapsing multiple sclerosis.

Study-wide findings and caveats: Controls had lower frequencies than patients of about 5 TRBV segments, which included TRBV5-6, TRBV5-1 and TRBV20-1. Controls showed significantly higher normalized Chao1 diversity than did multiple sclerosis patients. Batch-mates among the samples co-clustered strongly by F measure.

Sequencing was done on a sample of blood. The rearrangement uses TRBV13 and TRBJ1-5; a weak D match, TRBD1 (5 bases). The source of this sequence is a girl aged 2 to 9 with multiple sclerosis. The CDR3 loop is CASSLSRGGLRGDQPQHF. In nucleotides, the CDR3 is TGTGCCAGCAGCTTAAGTCGGGGCGGGCTACGGGGCGATCAGCCCCAGCATTTT.